This T cell receptor (beta chain) comes out of a study of cytomegalovirus exposure and HLA in healthy donors. At the level of the study: A subsequent analysis stated that the roughly 130 validation repertoires were run on the same platform as the roughly 710 first-cohort repertoires.

Turning to this clone: Its target is not known.

Points from the study as a whole: Cytomegalovirus status was reportedly diagnosed by the classifier with high sensitivity and specificity.

Profiled with immunoSEQ multiplex PCR; TCRdb holds only in-frame clones, not every one. The repertoire has 250,000 to 300,000 clones, 80% to 90% of them found once; the top ten carry about 1%. CDR3 length equals 11 residues. V lost 6 bases to trimming and J lost 15 bases, with 15 bases between them. Germline V gene data show CDR1 as WSHSY and CDR2 as SAAADI. What was sequenced was PBMCs. This chain links TRBV10-2 with TRBJ2-1; the D gene is possibly TRBD1 (5 bases). The sequence came from a woman under 30 in good health and CMV-seronegative. The CDR3 region has the DNA TGCGCCAGCAGAAATGGGGCAATCCGGTTCTTC. Translation gives CASRNGAIRFF.